Many counts were recorded for the clone carrying this T cell receptor beta chain. The data stem from a study of identical twins. Per the germline V gene, CDR1 is KGHSH and CDR2 is LQKENI. This CDR3 spans 13 amino acids. Trimming took 6 bases from V and 10 from J, leaving 17 bases between them. Using its own MiXCR run on the 5' RACE reads, TCRdb lists one record per CDR3 protein. The sample records hundreds of thousands of distinct CDR3 sequences, 5.5% to 6.5% being singletons. The rearrangement uses TRBV18 and TRBJ2-3, with D tentatively TRBD2 (5 bases). Source material: naive T cells sorted from blood. The sequence derives from a man between 18 and 29 years old in good health. CDR3 sequence reads: CASSRTRQVAQYF. The CDR3 nucleotides read TGTGCCAGCTCCCGGACTCGACAAGTTGCGCAGTATTTT.